The 10 T cell receptor beta chains presented below share a single source sample, sequenced in a study of neoadjuvant anti-PD-1 for oral cavity cancer. Generated by immunoSEQ multiplex PCR, the TCRdb table keeps only in-frame clones and is missing some. The data hold some 17,000 clones, with around 60% observed a single time. The sample was PBMCs, taken before nivolumab (anti-PD-1) treatment. The receptors come from a person aged 40-85 years with oral cavity squamous cell carcinoma.

J is TRBJ1-2 and V is TRBV30; TRBD1 aligns across 9 bases. This CDR3 has 15 residues. The germline CDR1 and CDR2 sequences are GTSNPN and SVGIG (reference sequence). The V gene end was trimmed by 1 base and the J gene end by 7 bases; junction bases not matched to a gene: 10. The DNA of the CDR3 is TGTGCCTGGAGTGGGACCGGACAGGGGTTAGGTGGCTACACCTTC. Translated, it gives CAWSGTGQGLGGYTF.

The rearrangement links TRBV9 to TRBJ2-5, with D perhaps TRBD1 (6 bases). The V gene lost 3 bases and the J gene lost 0 bases, with 12 bases spanning the gap. The CDR3 contains 15 residues. Germline values: CDR1 SGDLS, CDR2 YYNGEE. The CDR3 DNA reads as TGTGCCAGCAGCGGGACAGACTGGTACCAAGAGACCCAGTACTTC. This encodes CASSGTDWYQETQYF.

The chain uses TRBV9 and TRBJ2-5; 8 bases match TRBD2. CDR1 is SGDLS, CDR2 YYNGEE, per germline. The CDR3 runs to 14 residues. With 3 bases clipped from V and 4 bases from J, the junction kept 5 bases outside the gene matches. The CDR3 DNA is TGTGCCAGCAGCGCGGGACTAGAGAGAGAGACCCAGTACTTC. Protein product: CASSAGLERETQYF.

This chain connects TRBV6-5 to TRBJ2-3; 8 positions agree with TRBD2. J was trimmed by 4 bases and V by 5 bases; bases with no gene match: 5. Germline V gene lookup returns CDR1 MNHEY and CDR2 SVGAGI. This CDR3 is 14 amino acids long. CDR3 in DNA: TGTGCCAGCAGTCGGGGGGGGAGGGCAGATACGCAGTATTTT. Translated, it gives CASSRGGRADTQYF.

This clone is large by share. The junction departs from germline at one end; a sequencing error may be responsible. The chain joins TRBV7-6 to TRBJ1-1; D gene uncertain. Germline assignment: CDR1 SGHVS and CDR2 FNYEAQ. The CDR3 is 15 residues long. CDR3 residues: CASRLEPSGNTEAFF. The DNA for the CDR3 is TGTGCCAGCAGGTTAGAGCCCAGTGGGAACACTGAAGCTTTCTTT.

The chain combines TRBV11-2 with TRBJ2-7, with D unresolved. CDR3 length: 17 amino acids. Trimming stripped 1 base from V and 1 base from J, with 17 bases between. Germline loops: CDR1 SGHAT, CDR2 FQNNGV. The CDR3 bases are TGTGCCAGCAGCTTAGCAAAATGGGGTGAGTCGTCCTACGAGCAGTACTTC. Amino acids: CASSLAKWGESSYEQYF.

As concerns this clone: The junction and the germline gene differ at one end; a read error may be behind it. The V gene is TRBV7-7, the J gene TRBJ2-3; D unclear. The germline CDR1 and CDR2 sequences are SSHAT and FNYEAQ (reference sequence). The CDR3 spans 14 residues. The CDR3 nucleotides are TGTGCTAGCAGCTTAGGTGCCGCGGCAGATACGCAGTATTTT. Translating it yields CASSLGAAADTQYF. The whole variable domain, filled in from reference TRBV7-7 and TRBJ2-3, reads GAGVSQSPRYKVTKRGQDVTLRCDPISSHATLYWYQQALGQGPEFLTYFNYEAQPDKSGLPSDRFSAERPEGSISTLTIQRTEQRDSAMYRCASSLGAAADTQYFGPGTRLTVL.

This rearrangement joins TRBV10-2 to TRBJ2-7, with 8 bases that match TRBD2. The junction had 1 base not matched to a gene; V was cut back by 2 bases and J by 1 base. CDR1 is WSHSY, CDR2 SAAADI, per germline. The CDR3 consists of 14 residues. CDR3 sequence (DNA): TGCGCCAGCAGTGAGGTAGCGGGGTCCTACGAGCAGTACTTC. Encoded protein: CASSEVAGSYEQYF.

The rearrangement joins TRBV6-6 to TRBJ2-2, with 7 positions matching TRBD1. Germline CDR1 MNHNY, CDR2 SVGAGI (reference sequence). V dropped 5 bases and J dropped 4; count of bases not matched to a gene: 7. This CDR3 spans 15 amino acids. The CDR3, as DNA: TGTGCCAGCAGTGGAGGACAGGTTCCCACCGGGGAGCTGTTTTTT. Amino acids: CASSGGQVPTGELFF.

J is TRBJ2-3 and V is TRBV10-1; TRBD2 aligns across 11 bases. Germline loops: CDR1 WNHNN, CDR2 SYGVQD (reference sequence). Trimming at V came to 4 bases and at J to 6 bases, leaving 6 bases not matched to a gene. The CDR3 spans 15 residues. CDR3 residues: CASSALAGGQDTQYF. The CDR3, as DNA: TGCGCCAGCAGTGCTCTAGCGGGAGGACAGGATACGCAGTATTTT.